These 27 T cell receptor beta chains were sequenced from one sample in a study of shared clonotypes between healthy human individuals. Clones were read by immunoSEQ multiplex PCR, and TCRdb kept only the in-frame ones, dropping some. The sample has millions of clones, about 93% seen once; the top ten hold approximately 1.7%. The naive CD8 fraction comprised CD45RO-negative cells positively selected for CCR7 and excluded terminally differentiated effector memory CD45RA+ cells. Sequences were obtained from naive CD8+ T cells from PBMCs. These receptors were taken from a man aged 18 to 29 in good health. Some clones in this sample may be carry-over from other donors' samples.

V and J are TRBV21-1 and TRBJ2-7. TRBV21-1 is reported as a pseudogene. This CDR3 has 10 amino acids. CDR3 protein: CASTSYEQYF. CDR3 nucleotides: TGTGCCAGCACAAGCTACGAGCAGTACTTC.

This rearrangement joins TRBV4-1 to TRBJ2-1, with D possibly being TRBD1 (5 bases). This CDR3 contains 14 residues. Germline V lookup: CDR1 MGHRA, CDR2 YSYEKL. V gave up 6 bases and J gave up 9 bases, with 18 bases separating them. This CDR3 reads CASSAQGLSIEQFF. The CDR3 nucleotides read TGCGCCAGCAGTGCCCAGGGTCTGTCAATTGAGCAGTTCTTC.

V and J are TRBV7-3 and TRBJ2-1; 8 bases match TRBD2. Germline assignment: CDR1 SGHTA and CDR2 FQGTGA. CDR3 size: 13 residues. Trimming took 5 bases from V and 12 from J; bases not matched to a gene: 9. The CDR3 is CASSPGGLGPQFF. The CDR3 DNA follows: TGTGCCAGCAGCCCCGGGGGACTAGGCCCGCAGTTCTTC.

This chain links TRBV4-1 with TRBJ1-6, with D unclear. Germline CDR1 is MGHRA and CDR2 is YSYEKL. The CDR3 runs 16 residues. V was pared by 1 base and J by 1 base, with 8 bases between. Written as DNA, the CDR3 is TGCGCCAGCAGCCAAGCGAGGGAATCCTATAATTCACCCCTCCACTTT. Protein: CASSQARESYNSPLHF.

V usage is TRBV7-6 and J usage is TRBJ1-1; 8 bases are shared with TRBD1. The CDR3 sequence is 14 residues long. From germline, CDR1 is SGHVS and CDR2 FNYEAQ. V shed 4 bases and J 4 bases; nucleotides not matched to a gene: 5. The CDR3 DNA follows: TGTGCCAGCAGCTCCCGACAGGGGTCCACTGAAGCTTTCTTT. Translating gives CASSSRQGSTEAFF.

The chain links TRBV6-5 to TRBJ1-4; no clear D gene. V lost 4 bases, J lost 6 bases, and 18 bases lay in between. The CDR3 length is 16 residues. Germline V gene sequence: CDR1 MNHEY, CDR2 SVGAGI. The CDR3 coding sequence is TGTGCCAGCAGTTTTTTCCGTGGTGGGCGCGATGAAAAACTGTTTTTT. It is translated as CASSFFRGGRDEKLFF.

This rearrangement joins TRBV5-1 to TRBJ2-2; 12 bases map to TRBD2. CDR1 and CDR2 from the germline V gene are SGHRS and YFSETQ. J was trimmed by 5 bases and V by 0 bases; bases with no gene match: 8. The CDR3 extends over 18 amino acids. The CDR3 is CASSLVLAGGPGTGELFF. The CDR3 region has the DNA TGCGCCAGCAGCTTGGTCCTAGCGGGAGGGCCTGGGACCGGGGAGCTGTTTTTT.

The rearrangement joins TRBV10-2 to TRBJ2-2; 7 positions match TRBD2. V lost 6 bases and J lost 0; bases outside the gene matches: 4. This CDR3 contains 15 residues. CDR1 is WSHSY and CDR2 is SAAADI in the germline V gene. The CDR3 spells CASRLREANTGELFF. DNA of the CDR3: TGCGCCAGCAGATTACGGGAGGCGAACACCGGGGAGCTGTTTTTT.

The rearrangement uses TRBV25-1 and TRBJ2-1; D may be TRBD2 (6 bases). The length of the CDR3 is 14 residues. V lost 4 bases and J 6 bases, leaving 13 bases between the germline ends. The germline CDR1 and CDR2 sequences are MGHDK and SYGVNS. CDR3 protein: CASSGWEAANEQFF. As DNA, the CDR3 is TGTGCCAGCAGTGGCTGGGAGGCGGCCAATGAGCAGTTCTTC.

The rearrangement joins TRBV7-9 to TRBJ2-1; D is tentatively TRBD1 or TRBD2 (5 bases each). The CDR3 runs to 16 residues. V shed 4 bases and J shed 3 bases, with 16 bases lying between them. CDR1 is SEHNR and CDR2 is FQNEAQ in the germline V gene (reference sequence). This CDR3 reads CASSSDWGPNYNEQFF. The DNA for the CDR3 is TGTGCCAGCAGCTCTGATTGGGGACCTAACTACAATGAGCAGTTCTTC.

The chain is built from TRBV18 and TRBJ2-3; 11 bases match TRBD1. This CDR3 spans 18 amino acids. The V segment lost 4 bases and the J segment 3 bases; nucleotides outside the gene matches: 12. Germline CDR1 reads KGHSH; CDR2 reads LQKENI. The DNA for the CDR3 is TGTGCCAGCTCACTTACCAGTGGGACAGGGGGGACGACAGATACGCAGTATTTT. Encoded protein: CASSLTSGTGGTTDTQYF. Complete variable domain (other parts from reference TRBV18 and TRBJ2-3): NAGVMQNPRHLVRRRGQEARLRCSPMKGHSHVYWYRQLPEEGLKFMVYLQKENIIDESGMPKERFSAEFPKEGPSILRIQQVVRGDSAAYFCASSLTSGTGGTTDTQYFGPGTRLTVL.

This clone was observed once. The CDR3 DNA sequence: TGTGCCAGCAGTCTAGGGGACATGGCCTACGAGCAGTACTTC. Translation gives CASSLGDMAYEQYF. The V gene is TRBV27, the J gene TRBJ2-7, with TRBD1 as a possible D gene (6 bases). The length of the CDR3 is 14 residues. Per germline, CDR1 MNHEY and CDR2 SMNVEV (reference sequence). The V and J ends lost 5 bases and 2 bases respectively, with 13 bases between them.

In the case of this clone: The junction shows a germline mismatch at one end, possibly a read error. This rearrangement joins TRBV14 to TRBJ2-5; the match to TRBD2 covers 13 bases. Germline CDR1 and CDR2: SGHDN and FVKESK. This CDR3 comprises 15 residues. The CDR3 sequence: CASSVGLAGVPSLDF. The CDR3 coding sequence is TGTGCCAGCAGCGTCGGACTAGCGGGAGTCCCGTCTCTTGACTTC.

The chain couples TRBV28 to TRBJ2-5; D may correspond to TRBD1 or TRBD2 (6 bases each). The germline CDR1 and CDR2 sequences are MDHEN and SYDVKM. The length of the CDR3 is 14 residues. V dropped 5 bases and J dropped 7 bases, with 17 bases sitting between them. CDR3 region: CASSDLGGRGTQYF. Written as DNA, the CDR3 is TGTGCCAGCAGTGACCTTGGGGGGCGGGGGACCCAGTACTTC.

With respect to this clone: One end of the junction fails to match germline, which may point to a read error. The chain couples TRBV27 to TRBJ1-3; perhaps TRBD1 as D (5 bases). The CDR3 is 15 amino acids. Germline values: CDR1 MNHEY, CDR2 SMNVEV (reference sequence). The CDR3 spells CASSISGISGNTIYF. DNA for the CDR3: TGTGCCAGCAGTATATCAGGGATTTCTGGAAACACCATATATTTT.

V usage is TRBV11-2 and J usage is TRBJ2-2, with TRBD1 identical over 8 bases. CDR3 length: 16 residues. CDR1 is SGHAT and CDR2 is FQNNGV in the germline V gene. The junction had 9 bases not matched to a gene; V was cut back by 6 bases and J by 3 bases. This CDR3 is CASSPPGTGYTGELFF. Here the CDR3 DNA reads TGTGCCAGCAGTCCACCCGGGACAGGCTACACCGGGGAGCTGTTTTTT.

About this clone: The same CDR3 can be traced to other DNA sequences in this sample. The rearrangement uses TRBV28 and TRBJ1-1, with TRBD1 as a possible D gene (5 bases). V gave up 2 bases and J gave up 0 bases, with 7 bases separating them. The CDR3 has 14 residues. Germline V lookup: CDR1 MDHEN, CDR2 SYDVKM. In DNA form, the CDR3 reads TGTGCCAGCAGTTTACCGGGACTGAACACTGAAGCTTTCTTT. It yields the protein CASSLPGLNTEAFF.

The gene calls are TRBV7-9 and TRBJ1-5; D unresolved. Germline V CDR1 and CDR2: SEHNR, FQNEAQ (reference sequence). This CDR3 region has 14 residues. V lost 5 bases, J lost 0 bases, and 8 bases lay in between. As DNA, the CDR3 is TGTGCCAGCAGCCCGAGTCTTAGCAATCAGCCCCAGCATTTT. Translation gives CASSPSLSNQPQHF.

The rearrangement joins TRBV5-1 to TRBJ1-1; D may be TRBD1 (6 bases). The CDR3 is 14 residues long. V gave up 0 bases and J gave up 6 bases, with 12 bases separating them. Germline loops: CDR1 SGHRS, CDR2 YFSETQ. The CDR3 loop is CASSLDRVMAEAFF. DNA for the CDR3: TGCGCCAGCAGCTTGGACAGGGTGATGGCTGAAGCTTTCTTT.

J is TRBJ1-1 and V is TRBV9; the D is unclear. The V end was cut by 0 bases, the J end by 3 bases, with 12 bases between. Germline loops: CDR1 SGDLS, CDR2 YYNGEE. This CDR3 is 15 amino acids long. This CDR3 is CASSVGTDPYTEAFF. The CDR3 region has the DNA TGTGCCAGCAGCGTAGGCACCGACCCCTACACTGAAGCTTTCTTT. Full variable domain (remainder filled in from reference TRBV9 and TRBJ1-1): DSGVTQTPKHLITATGQRVTLRCSPRSGDLSVYWYQQSLDQGLQFLIQYYNGEERAKGNILERFSAQQFPDLHSELNLSSLELGDSALYFCASSVGTDPYTEAFFGQGTRLTVV.

The chain couples TRBV7-3 to TRBJ2-7, with 11 bases matching TRBD1. The CDR3 is 15 amino acids. Per germline, CDR1 SGHTA and CDR2 FQGTGA. V was pared by 5 bases and J by 2 bases, with 5 bases of the junction left unmatched. The CDR3 region has the DNA TGTGCCAGCAGCCTAGGGACAGGGGGAACCTACGAGCAGTACTTC. Translation gives CASSLGTGGTYEQYF.

Turning to this clone: The same CDR3 arises from other DNA sequences in this sample as well. CDR3 nucleotides: TGTGCTAGTGGCCTCGGACAGGAAGCTTTCTTT. Residues: CASGLGQEAFF. V and J are TRBV12-5 and TRBJ1-1; a weak D match, TRBD1 (6 bases). V lost 6 bases and J 8 bases, leaving 10 bases between the germline ends. Germline CDR1 and CDR2: LGHNT and FRNRAP. This CDR3 comprises 11 residues. The full variable domain, in which reference TRBV12-5 and TRBJ1-1 provide the parts outside the CDR3, is DARVTQTPRHKVTEMGQEVTMRCQPILGHNTVFWYRQTMMQGLELLAYFRNRAPLDDSGMPKDRFSAEMPDATLATLKIQPSEPRDSAVYFCASGLGQEAFFGQGTRLTVV.

As to this clone: Other DNA sequences within the sample encode an identical CDR3. The J gene is TRBJ2-1, the V gene TRBV9; 8 bases map to TRBD2. The CDR3 extends over 16 amino acids. Per germline, CDR1 SGDLS and CDR2 YYNGEE. The trim removed 4 bases at V and 0 bases at J, leaving 6 bases unmatched. CDR3 amino acids: CASSPPSGFSYNEQFF. The CDR3 DNA sequence: TGTGCCAGCAGCCCTCCTAGCGGGTTCTCCTACAATGAGCAGTTCTTC. The full variable domain, rest sourced from reference TRBV9 and TRBJ2-1, is DSGVTQTPKHLITATGQRVTLRCSPRSGDLSVYWYQQSLDQGLQFLIQYYNGEERAKGNILERFSAQQFPDLHSELNLSSLELGDSALYFCASSPPSGFSYNEQFFGPGTRLTVL.

This clone came up once. CDR3 residues: CATSRPNNEQFF. The CDR3 bases are TGTGCCACCAGCAGGCCTAACAATGAGCAGTTCTTC. The J gene is TRBJ2-1, the V gene TRBV15; no clear D gene. Between the trimmed V and J ends, which lost 3 bases and 5 bases, there was a span of 5 bases. The CDR3 is 12 amino acids. Germline lookup yields CDR1 LNHNV and CDR2 YYDKDF (reference sequence).

V usage is TRBV18 and J usage is TRBJ2-5; 7 bases align to TRBD1. With V trimmed by 5 bases and J by 0 bases, 12 bases remained unmatched. Per the germline V gene, CDR1 is KGHSH and CDR2 is LQKENI. This CDR3 contains 17 residues. The CDR3 here is CASSSPKDRVNQETQYF. The CDR3 region has the DNA TGTGCCAGCTCATCGCCGAAAGACAGGGTAAACCAAGAGACCCAGTACTTC.

The chain carries TRBV5-6 and TRBJ2-1; D tentatively reads TRBD1 or TRBD2 (5 bases each). The V and J ends lost 3 bases and 10 bases respectively, with 11 bases between them. CDR3 length equals 12 residues. Germline V gene sequence: CDR1 SGHDT, CDR2 YYEEEE. CDR3: CASSSGWGEQFF. CDR3 nucleotides: TGTGCCAGCAGCTCAGGGTGGGGGGAGCAGTTCTTC. Full variable domain (outside the CDR3, taken from reference TRBV5-6 and TRBJ2-1): DAGVTQSPTHLIKTRGQQVTLRCSPKSGHDTVSWYQQALGQGPQFIFQYYEEEERQRGNFPDRFSGHQFPNYSSELNVNALLLGDSALYLCASSSGWGEQFFGPGTRLTVL.

This chain uses TRBV7-2 with TRBJ1-1; D possibly corresponds to TRBD1 (5 bases). V was shortened by 5 bases and J by 7 bases, with 17 bases between the two germline ends. Germline loops: CDR1 SGHTA, CDR2 FQGNSA. The CDR3 extends over 14 amino acids. The chain's CDR3 is CASSPSGGVIEAFF. The CDR3 region has the DNA TGTGCCAGCAGCCCTTCCGGGGGAGTGATTGAAGCTTTCTTT.